Reported below is one T cell receptor (beta chain). Its antigen is unknown. Clones were sequenced by immunoSEQ multiplex PCR, and TCRdb holds only the in-frame ones, with some missing. Of approximately 25,000 clones listed, about four fifths were seen once; the top ten hold 1.4%. This entry belongs to a study of vaccination effects on CD4 cells after COVID-19. Viral peptide pool expansion of antigen-specific CD4+ T cells preceded sequencing in the ViraFEST assay. Scientists isolated CD4+ T cells after a roughly 10-day culture period ended. Vaccine administered to participants consisted of two doses of either BNT162b2 or mRNA-1273. Germline-derived CDR1 and CDR2 are MDHEN and SYDVKM. The length of the CDR3 is 13 residues. With 4 bases removed from V and 7 bases from J, the gap between germline ends came to 8 bases.

The chain carries TRBV28 and TRBJ1-6; D gene unclear. The sequences come from CD4+ T cells from PBMCs cultured with HCoV-NL63 spike peptides, collected after COVID-19 vaccination. The TCR comes from a human donor who received a COVID-19 vaccine. Some clones in this sample may be carry-over from other donors' samples. The CDR3 reads CASSSRPNSPLHF. The CDR3 DNA is TGTGCCAGCAGTTCCAGGCCCAATTCACCCCTCCACTTT.